The table lists the clone carrying this T cell receptor beta chain with many counts. Amplified TCR beta CDR3 regions came from RNA transcripts. During a first-round RT-PCR of the TCR CDR3, the HTBI primer set was used. TCRdb redid the calling of the multiplex PCR reads with MiXCR, one entry per CDR3 protein. This table has about 270,000 distinct CDR3 sequences, roughly 15% appearing once. Patients aged 18 to 65 had newly diagnosed hyperthyroidism of under 2 months' duration. The sample, blood from the first hyperthyroidism diagnosis, precedes any ophthalmopathy symptoms. 10 ml of fresh peripheral blood supplied the PBMCs. The entry originates in a study of T cells in Graves' hyperthyroidism and ophthalmopathy. CDR3 length equals 16 residues. Germline V gene lookup returns CDR1 KGHSH and CDR2 LQKENI. Trimming left V 3 bases short and J 5 bases short, with 19 bases between.

This receptor was obtained from a woman between 50 and 59 years old with Graves' hyperthyroidism that later progressed to Graves' ophthalmopathy. Material: blood. The chain employs TRBV18 and TRBJ1-2; tentative D call: TRBD1 (5 bases). CDR3 coding DNA: TGTGCCAGCTCACCCGAGGGACTTTTTCAACGGTATGGCTACACCTTC. It yields the protein CASSPEGLFQRYGYTF.